This entry lists 23 T cell receptor beta chains sequenced from one sample in a study of OX40 agonist ivuxolimab in advanced cancers. The library was generated by the immunoSEQ multiplex PCR assay. In its TCRdb copy, this immuneACCESS table keeps in-frame sequences only and misses some clones. Where compared with another copy, unresolved V genes explain less than half of these, and the others have no known cause. Across this sample there are more than 65,000 clones, with more than 75% seen only once. The top ten constitute 5% to 6.5% of the sample. This specimen consisted of CD4+ or CD8+ T cells sorted from blood, obtained in a trial of the OX40 agonist ivuxolimab. The source of these receptors is an adult with an advanced solid tumor such as melanoma, head and neck, liver or kidney cancer.

V and J are TRBV6-5 and TRBJ2-7; 9 bases agree with TRBD2. Germline CDR1 and CDR2: MNHEY and SVGAGI. With 6 bases clipped from V and 0 bases from J, the junction kept 0 bases outside the gene matches. The CDR3 consists of 13 residues. CDR3 nucleotides: TGTGCCAGCAGGACTAGCGGCTCCTACGAGCAGTACTTC. It yields the protein CASRTSGSYEQYF.

The V and J genes are TRBV4-3 and TRBJ2-1; TRBD2 aligns across 8 bases. Trimming at V came to 0 bases and at J to 1 base, leaving 5 bases not matched to a gene. Looked up from germline, CDR1 is LGHNA and CDR2 is YSLEER. CDR3 length: 17 amino acids. The CDR3 DNA follows: TGCGCCAGCAGCCAAGATGGCGGGGGGACTTCCTACAATGAGCAGTTCTTC. Translating it yields CASSQDGGGTSYNEQFF.

This clone was seen a single time. This chain connects TRBV5-6 to TRBJ2-5, with 9 bases aligning to TRBD1. The CDR3 covers 16 residues. V trimming: 7 bases; J trimming: 5 bases; junction bases outside the gene matches: 15. Germline V gives CDR1 SGHDT, CDR2 YYEEEE. For the CDR3, the DNA is TGTGCCAGCCGACTGGGAAGGACAGGGGATCACGAGACCCAGTACTTC. Translation: CASRLGRTGDHETQYF. Together with reference TRBV5-6 and TRBJ2-5, the CDR3 gives the full variable domain: DAGVTQSPTHLIKTRGQQVTLRCSPKSGHDTVSWYQQALGQGPQFIFQYYEEEERQRGNFPDRFSGHQFPNYSSELNVNALLLGDSALYLCASRLGRTGDHETQYFGPGTRLLVL.

As to this clone: This sample includes further DNA sequences coding for the same CDR3. The chain combines TRBV6-1 with TRBJ2-1; maybe TRBD2 (5 bases). V was cut by 3 bases and J by 0 bases, with 15 bases left in between. The CDR3 has 17 residues. CDR1 is MNHNS, CDR2 SASEGT, per germline. For the CDR3, the DNA is TGTGCCAGCAGTGAGGGTGGCCAGCGGTACTCCTACAATGAGCAGTTCTTC. It yields the protein CASSEGGQRYSYNEQFF.

The chain links TRBV28 to TRBJ2-5, with 10 nucleotides matching TRBD1. Germline V gene lookup returns CDR1 MDHEN and CDR2 SYDVKM. The CDR3 consists of 18 residues. V was clipped by 8 bases and J by 4 bases; unmatched bases: 19. CDR3 region: CASQPLGVGQGSGETQYF. DNA for the CDR3: TGTGCCAGCCAACCCTTAGGTGTGGGACAGGGGTCAGGAGAGACCCAGTACTTC.

The rearrangement joins TRBV2 to TRBJ2-2; perhaps TRBD2 as D (5 bases). The V end lost 6 bases, the J end lost 6 bases, and 11 bases lay between the germline ends. Germline loops: CDR1 SNHLY, CDR2 FYNNEI. This CDR3 is 13 amino acids long. The CDR3 bases are TGTGCCAGCAGCAAAGGGAGTCCCGGGGAGCTGTTTTTT. This codes for CASSKGSPGELFF.

The chain couples TRBV6-5 to TRBJ2-7, with 7 bases that match TRBD1. V was clipped by 6 bases and J by 2 bases; unmatched bases: 7. The CDR3 spans 14 residues. The germline V gene has CDR1 MNHEY and CDR2 SVGAGI. CDR3 sequence (DNA): TGTGCCAGCAGCGAAGGGACAGCCGCCTACGAGCAGTACTTC. As protein: CASSEGTAAYEQYF.

Comment on this clone: A junction boundary mismatches the germline segment, possibly from a read error. The V gene is TRBV4-3, the J gene TRBJ2-5; D perhaps matches TRBD2 (6 bases). CDR1 and CDR2 from the germline V gene are LGHNA and YSLEER. The CDR3 runs 13 residues. The CDR3 protein is CASSQDLWGEPHF. The CDR3 DNA sequence: TGCGCCAGCAGCCAAGATTTATGGGGGGAGCCGCACTTC.

The V gene is TRBV7-9, the J gene TRBJ2-1; 9 positions match TRBD2. Per the germline V gene, CDR1 is SEHNR and CDR2 is FQNEAQ (reference sequence). The CDR3 contains 15 residues. Trimming took 6 bases from V and 1 from J; bases not matched to a gene: 4. The CDR3 DNA is TGTGCCAGCAGTCCTAGCGGGGTGTCCTACAATGAGCAGTTCTTC. Protein product: CASSPSGVSYNEQFF.

This clone has just one count. The chain has TRBV7-9 and TRBJ1-3, with a tentative D call TRBD1 (5 bases). V was clipped by 3 bases and J by 0 bases, with 6 bases between them. The CDR3 consists of 14 residues. Germline V gene lookup returns CDR1 SEHNR and CDR2 FQNEAQ (reference sequence). CDR3 sequence reads: CASSLGGSGNTIYF. The CDR3 DNA reads TGTGCCAGCAGCTTGGGGGGCTCTGGAAACACCATATATTTT.

The chain couples TRBV6-6 to TRBJ1-1, with unresolved D. The ends were cut back, 0 bases at V and 0 bases at J, with 2 bases in the middle. The CDR3 covers 13 residues. Germline CDR1 reads MNHNY; CDR2 reads SVGAGI (reference sequence). The CDR3 reads CASSYSMNTEAFF. CDR3 sequence (DNA): TGTGCCAGCAGTTACTCGATGAACACTGAAGCTTTCTTT.

The chain is built from TRBV27 and TRBJ1-5, with D tentatively TRBD1 (5 bases). V dropped 5 bases and J dropped 7 bases, with 12 bases sitting between them. CDR3 length equals 13 residues. Germline CDR1 reads MNHEY; CDR2 reads SMNVEV (reference sequence). The CDR3 sequence is CASSPGGGQPQHF. The CDR3 nucleotides read TGTGCCAGCAGTCCGGGGGGTGGGCAGCCCCAGCATTTT.

Comment on this clone: The same CDR3 also results from other DNA sequences found in this sample. The CDR3 is CASSFDSTGELFF. The CDR3 DNA is TGCGCCAGCAGCTTCGACAGCACCGGGGAGCTGTTTTTT. The chain links TRBV5-1 to TRBJ2-2, with D tentatively TRBD1 (5 bases). The V end was cut by 2 bases, the J end by 4 bases, with 6 bases between. This CDR3 contains 13 residues. Germline values: CDR1 SGHRS, CDR2 YFSETQ.

This clone was counted many times. The chain joins TRBV7-9 to TRBJ1-1, with 7 bases identical to TRBD1. The germline CDR1 and CDR2 sequences are SEHNR and FQNEAQ (reference sequence). This CDR3 spans 15 amino acids. Trimming cost V 5 bases and J 3 bases; bases outside gene matches: 9. The CDR3 reads CASSLGWTGHTEAFF. The CDR3 DNA follows: TGTGCCAGCAGCCTGGGCTGGACAGGCCACACTGAAGCTTTCTTT.

This clone came up a few times. The chain joins TRBV5-6 to TRBJ1-5; D gene uncertain. Looked up from germline, CDR1 is SGHDT and CDR2 is YYEEEE. CDR3 length: 12 residues. V lost 2 bases to trimming and J lost 0 bases, with 0 bases between them. CDR3 residues: CASSFSNQPQHF. The CDR3 nucleotides read TGTGCCAGCAGCTTTAGCAATCAGCCCCAGCATTTT.

This chain connects TRBV25-1 to TRBJ1-4; D ambiguous. Germline V lookup: CDR1 MGHDK, CDR2 SYGVNS. With 7 bases removed from V and 6 bases from J, the gap between germline ends came to 21 bases. This CDR3 has 16 residues. The CDR3 coding sequence is TGTGCCAGCACCAATTCCGGGAACCCTATACATGAAAAACTGTTTTTT. As protein: CASTNSGNPIHEKLFF.

This sequence joins TRBV19 and TRBJ2-7, with a weak D call TRBD1 (5 bases). This CDR3 is built from 17 residues. The ends were cut back, 0 bases at V and 3 bases at J, with 18 bases in the middle. Germline lookup yields CDR1 LNHDA and CDR2 SQIVND (reference sequence). The CDR3 region is CASSIDLLTVGGYEQYF. In nucleotides, the CDR3 is TGTGCCAGTAGTATAGATCTCCTGACAGTGGGTGGCTACGAGCAGTACTTC.

The chain joins TRBV7-2 to TRBJ1-5, with 7 nucleotides matching TRBD1. The length of the CDR3 is 14 residues. Per the germline V gene, CDR1 is SGHTA and CDR2 is FQGNSA. Trimming took 5 bases from V and 7 from J; bases not matched to a gene: 8. The CDR3 region has the DNA TGTGCCAGCAGCGCACCGGGACAGTTACAGCCCCAGCATTTT. Residues: CASSAPGQLQPQHF.

The chain recombines TRBV7-9 with TRBJ2-7; tentatively, D is TRBD1 (6 bases). Germline V gene data show CDR1 as SEHNR and CDR2 as FQNEAQ (reference sequence). The CDR3 has 14 amino acids. With 6 bases removed from V and 3 bases from J, the gap between germline ends came to 15 bases. The CDR3 sequence is CASSPPGTHYEQYF. The DNA for the CDR3 is TGTGCCAGCAGTCCGCCCGGGACACACTACGAGCAGTACTTC.

The V call is TRBV6-6, the J call TRBJ2-7, with 10 bases lining up with TRBD1. Germline assignment: CDR1 MNHNY and CDR2 SVGAGI (reference sequence). The CDR3 has 15 amino acids. The V gene end was trimmed by 0 bases and the J gene end by 6 bases; junction bases not matched to a gene: 5. CDR3 region: CASSYSRQGASEQYF. The CDR3 DNA reads TGTGCCAGCAGTTACTCGAGACAGGGGGCGAGCGAGCAGTACTTC.

Note on this clone: This same CDR3 is encoded by further DNA sequences in the sample. This chain connects TRBV9 to TRBJ2-5; no reliable D call. Per germline, CDR1 SGDLS and CDR2 YYNGEE. Trimming removed 0 bases from V and 4 bases from J, with 4 bases in between. This CDR3 is 12 amino acids long. Here the CDR3 reads CASSVGGETQYF. CDR3 bases: TGTGCCAGCAGCGTAGGGGGAGAGACCCAGTACTTC. The whole variable domain, remainder taken from reference TRBV9 and TRBJ2-5, is DSGVTQTPKHLITATGQRVTLRCSPRSGDLSVYWYQQSLDQGLQFLIQYYNGEERAKGNILERFSAQQFPDLHSELNLSSLELGDSALYFCASSVGGETQYFGPGTRLLVL.

The chain employs TRBV4-2 and TRBJ1-2; TRBD1 matches at 10 bases. V was clipped by 6 bases and J by 4 bases; unmatched bases: 5. Germline V gene data show CDR1 as LGHNA and CDR2 as YNFKEQ. The CDR3 is made up of 14 amino acids. This CDR3 is CASSAGQGSYGYTF. The CDR3 DNA reads as TGTGCCAGCAGTGCGGGACAGGGGAGCTATGGCTACACCTTC.

The chain carries TRBV28 and TRBJ2-3, with D hard to call. CDR1 and CDR2 (germline): MDHEN, SYDVKM. The CDR3 spans 13 residues. V lost 5 bases to trimming and J lost 3 bases, with 9 bases between them. The CDR3 reads CASSIPGTDTQYF. CDR3 coding DNA: TGTGCCAGCAGTATCCCCGGGACAGATACGCAGTATTTT.